The 12 T cell receptor beta chains in this list originate from one sample, sequenced in a study of spatial heterogeneity in lung cancer. For these TCRs, the target antigens are not known. From the 5' RACE reads, TCRdb called clonotypes with MiXCR, one entry per CDR3 protein. The sample consists of under 15,000 distinct CDR3 sequences, around 5% of them appearing once. Time point reported: sample taken at primary tumor resection. Notes on the study in general: Tracking of tumor mutation counts was seen in expanded intratumoral alpha and beta TCR counts.

The starting material was lung tumor tissue, obtained at surgery. These TCRs come from a male donor with early-stage non-small cell lung cancer.

The sample holds many counts of this clonotype. The V and J genes are TRBV30 and TRBJ2-3, with D possibly being TRBD1 (5 bases). The CDR3 consists of 14 residues. V was trimmed by 2 bases and J by 3 bases, leaving 12 bases between them. Germline-derived CDR1 and CDR2 are GTSNPN and SVGIG (reference sequence). CDR3 nucleotides: TGTGCCTGGAGTATCGCAGGGCTGACAGATACGCAGTATTTT. It translates to CAWSIAGLTDTQYF.

In this sample, this clonotype is medium-sized. V usage is TRBV3-1 and J usage is TRBJ2-7; D is ambiguous. In germline, CDR1 is LGHDT, CDR2 YNNKEL (reference sequence). The germline V and J ends were trimmed by 5 bases and 2 bases, with 13 bases remaining between them. The CDR3 has 14 residues. CDR3 nucleotide sequence: TGTGCCAGCAGCAGGACGGGCTCAACCTACGAGCAGTACGTC. This encodes CASSRTGSTYEQYV.

This clonotype came up many times. V gene TRBV6-6 combines with J gene TRBJ1-1, with unresolved D. The germline V and J ends were trimmed by 5 bases and 7 bases, with 11 bases remaining between them. This CDR3 is built from 12 residues. From germline, CDR1 is MNHNY and CDR2 SVGAGI (reference sequence). This CDR3 is CASSGNGNEAFF. The CDR3 DNA reads as TGTGCCAGCAGTGGTAATGGGAATGAAGCTTTCTTT.

This clonotype was picked up many times. This rearrangement joins TRBV6-1 to TRBJ1-1, with D perhaps TRBD1 (5 bases). Trimming left V 5 bases short and J 0 bases short, with 13 bases between. This CDR3 region has 15 residues. Germline V gives CDR1 MNHNS, CDR2 SASEGT. CDR3 protein: CASSLQGSLNTEAFF. The CDR3 DNA follows: TGTGCCAGCAGTCTTCAGGGATCCCTGAACACTGAAGCTTTCTTT.

This clonotype was seen many times. V and J are TRBV7-2 and TRBJ1-5, with D maybe TRBD1 (5 bases). Germline V gene sequence: CDR1 SGHTA, CDR2 FQGNSA. The CDR3 length is 17 residues. V was cut by 1 base and J by 3 bases, with 16 bases left in between. The CDR3, as DNA: TGTGCCAGCAGCTTAGAGAGGGGCCCATGGGACAATCAGCCCCAGCATTTT. Translation: CASSLERGPWDNQPQHF.

This clonotype ranks as medium-sized. V is TRBV20-1 and J is TRBJ2-3; D might be TRBD1 (5 bases). V was cut by 2 bases and J by 1 base, with 7 bases left in between. This CDR3 has 13 amino acids. Germline V gene data show CDR1 as DFQATT and CDR2 as SNEGSKA (reference sequence). The CDR3 bases are TGCAGTGCTAGACTAGGGGGCACAGATACGCAGTATTTT. This gives the protein CSARLGGTDTQYF.

The table lists this clonotype with a few counts. The rearrangement links TRBV2 to TRBJ2-1; no firm D call. The germline V gene encodes CDR1 SNHLY and CDR2 FYNNEI. The CDR3 consists of 11 residues. The V and J ends lost 6 bases and 11 bases respectively, with 11 bases between them. The CDR3 DNA sequence: TGTGCCAGCAGCCTGGACGGACAGCAGTTCTTC. It is translated as CASSLDGQQFF.

The V gene is TRBV2, the J gene TRBJ1-1, with 9 positions matching TRBD1. The germline V gene has CDR1 SNHLY and CDR2 FYNNEI. This CDR3 is 13 amino acids long. J was trimmed by 4 bases and V by 6 bases; bases with no gene match: 3. The CDR3 DNA reads TGTGCCAGCAGGGTGACAGGGGGCACTGAAGCTTTCTTT. It yields the protein CASRVTGGTEAFF. Full variable domain (rest looked up from reference TRBV2 and TRBJ1-1): EPEVTQTPSHQVTQMGQEVILRCVPISNHLYFYWYRQILGQKVEFLVSFYNNEISEKSEIFDDQFSVERPDGSNFTLKIRSTKLEDSAMYFCASRVTGGTEAFFGQGTRLTVV.

This clonotype appeared many times. V gene TRBV6-2 or TRBV6-3 combines with J gene TRBJ2-4, with D uncertain. The germline CDR1 and CDR2 sequences are MNHEY and SVGEGT. Deletions cut 4 bases from V and 4 bases from J, with 17 bases between. This CDR3 region has 16 residues. The CDR3 sequence is CASSLWAESGKNIQYF. DNA for the CDR3: TGTGCCAGCAGTTTGTGGGCAGAGTCGGGTAAAAACATTCAGTACTTC.

This clonotype was recorded at least ten times. The genes are TRBV4-2 and TRBJ2-3; D is uncertain. Trimming took 3 bases from V and 3 from J, leaving 10 bases between them. The germline V gene encodes CDR1 LGHNA and CDR2 YNFKEQ. This CDR3 is built from 14 residues. For the CDR3, the DNA is TGTGCCAGCAGCCAGGCTGAGTTGACAGATACGCAGTATTTT. Its translation is CASSQAELTDTQYF.

J is TRBJ2-7 and V is TRBV6-2 or TRBV6-3; D unresolved. The CDR3 length is 13 residues. V shed 5 bases and J shed 0 bases, with 8 bases lying between them. Germline V gene sequence: CDR1 MNHEY, CDR2 SVGEGT. The CDR3 nucleotides read TGTGCCAGCAGTGATGGCGGCTCCTACGAGCAGTACGTC. Amino acids: CASSDGGSYEQYV.

The sample holds many counts of this clonotype. The chain employs TRBV7-3 and TRBJ2-7, with D maybe TRBD1 (5 bases). CDR3 length: 13 residues. Trimming removed 4 bases at V and 7 bases at J, with 14 bases between. Germline V gene lookup returns CDR1 SGHTA and CDR2 FQGTGA. CDR3: CASSSGPLGEQYF. Written as DNA, the CDR3 is TGTGCCAGCAGCTCAGGGCCTTTAGGAGAGCAGTACTTC. Based on the CDR3 plus reference TRBV7-3 and TRBJ2-7, the full variable domain is GAGVSQTPSNKVTEKGKYVELRCDPISGHTALYWYRQSLGQGPEFLIYFQGTGAADDSGLPNDRFFAVRPEGSVSTLKIQRTERGDSAVYLCASSSGPLGEQYFGPGTRLTVT.